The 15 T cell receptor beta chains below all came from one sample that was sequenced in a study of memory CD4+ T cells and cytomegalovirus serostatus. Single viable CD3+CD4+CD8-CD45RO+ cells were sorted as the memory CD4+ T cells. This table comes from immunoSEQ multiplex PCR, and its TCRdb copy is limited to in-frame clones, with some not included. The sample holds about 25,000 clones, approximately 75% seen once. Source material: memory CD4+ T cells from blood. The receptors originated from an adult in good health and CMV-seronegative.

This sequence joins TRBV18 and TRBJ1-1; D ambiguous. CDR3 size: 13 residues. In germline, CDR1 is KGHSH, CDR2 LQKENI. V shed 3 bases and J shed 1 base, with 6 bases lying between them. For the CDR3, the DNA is TGTGCCAGCTCACCTCGAGGGAACACTGAAGCTTTCTTT. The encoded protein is CASSPRGNTEAFF.

CDR3 sequence reads: CASSFGANYGYTF. CDR3 DNA: TGTGCCAGCAGCTTCGGAGCCAACTATGGCTACACCTTC. The chain carries TRBV13 and TRBJ1-2; the D is unclear. Germline CDR1 reads PRHDT; CDR2 reads FYEKMQ (reference sequence). The CDR3 contains 13 residues. V was clipped by 3 bases and J by 2 bases, with 7 bases between them.

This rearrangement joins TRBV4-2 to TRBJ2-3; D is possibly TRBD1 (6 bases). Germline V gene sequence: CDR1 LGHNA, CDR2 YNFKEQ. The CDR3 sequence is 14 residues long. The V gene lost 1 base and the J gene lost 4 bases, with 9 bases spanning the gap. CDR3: CASSQGEGADTQYF. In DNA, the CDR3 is TGTGCCAGCAGCCAAGGCGAGGGGGCAGATACGCAGTATTTT.

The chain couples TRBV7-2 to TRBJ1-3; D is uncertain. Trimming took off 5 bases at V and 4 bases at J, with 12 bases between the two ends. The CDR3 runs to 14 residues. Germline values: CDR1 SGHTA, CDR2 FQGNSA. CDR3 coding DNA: TGTGCCAGCAGCCTCTCCATGGGAGGAAACACCATATATTTT. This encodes CASSLSMGGNTIYF.

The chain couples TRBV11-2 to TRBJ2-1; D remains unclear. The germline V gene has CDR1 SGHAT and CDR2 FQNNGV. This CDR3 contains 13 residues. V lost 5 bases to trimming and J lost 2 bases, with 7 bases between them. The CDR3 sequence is CASSHGPYNEQFF. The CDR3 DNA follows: TGTGCCAGCAGCCACGGACCCTACAATGAGCAGTTCTTC. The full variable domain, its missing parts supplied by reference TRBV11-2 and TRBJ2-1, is EAGVAQSPRYKIIEKRQSVAFWCNPISGHATLYWYQQILGQGPKLLIQFQNNGVVDDSQLPKDRFSAERLKGVDSTLKIQPAKLEDSAVYLCASSHGPYNEQFFGPGTRLTVL.

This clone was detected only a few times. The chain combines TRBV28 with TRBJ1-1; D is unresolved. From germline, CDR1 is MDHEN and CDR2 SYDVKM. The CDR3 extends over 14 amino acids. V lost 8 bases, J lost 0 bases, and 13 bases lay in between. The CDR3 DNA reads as TGTGCCAGCGGTGACCCGACGGTGAACACTGAAGCTTTCTTT. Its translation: CASGDPTVNTEAFF.

CDR3 sequence reads: CASSSLTGGETQYF. CDR3 DNA: TGTGCCAGCAGCTCCTTAACGGGGGGGGAGACCCAGTACTTC. The V call is TRBV7-2, the J call TRBJ2-5, with TRBD2 identical over 8 bases. Germline trimming cut 4 bases from V and 5 bases from J; bases unmatched to any gene: 6. CDR3 length: 14 amino acids. Germline V gene sequence: CDR1 SGHTA, CDR2 FQGNSA.

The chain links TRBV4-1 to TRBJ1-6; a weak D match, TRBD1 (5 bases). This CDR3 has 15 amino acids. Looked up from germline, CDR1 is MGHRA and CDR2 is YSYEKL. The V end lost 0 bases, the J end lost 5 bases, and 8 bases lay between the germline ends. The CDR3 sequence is CASSQEGVNNSPLHF. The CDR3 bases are TGCGCCAGCAGCCAAGAAGGGGTAAATAATTCACCCCTCCACTTT.

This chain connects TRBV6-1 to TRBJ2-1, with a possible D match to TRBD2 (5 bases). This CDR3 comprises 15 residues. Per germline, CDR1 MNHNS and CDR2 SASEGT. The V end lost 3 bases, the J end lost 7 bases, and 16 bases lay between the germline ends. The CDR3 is CASSDTASSLNEQFF. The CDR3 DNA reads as TGTGCCAGCAGTGATACGGCTAGCTCCTTAAATGAGCAGTTCTTC.

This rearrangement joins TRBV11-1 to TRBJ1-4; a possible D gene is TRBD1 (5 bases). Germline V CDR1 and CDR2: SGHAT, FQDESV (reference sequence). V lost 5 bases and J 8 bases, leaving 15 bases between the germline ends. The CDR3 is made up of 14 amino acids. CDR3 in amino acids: CASSPRAEGEKLFF. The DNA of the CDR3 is TGTGCCAGCAGCCCCAGGGCGGAGGGAGAAAAACTGTTTTTT.

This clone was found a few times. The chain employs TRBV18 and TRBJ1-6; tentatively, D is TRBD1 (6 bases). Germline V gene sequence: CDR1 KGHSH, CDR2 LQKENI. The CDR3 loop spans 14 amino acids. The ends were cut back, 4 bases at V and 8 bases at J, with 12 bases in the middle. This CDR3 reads CASSQQGWDSPLHF. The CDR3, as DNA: TGTGCCAGCTCACAACAGGGATGGGATTCACCCCTCCACTTT.

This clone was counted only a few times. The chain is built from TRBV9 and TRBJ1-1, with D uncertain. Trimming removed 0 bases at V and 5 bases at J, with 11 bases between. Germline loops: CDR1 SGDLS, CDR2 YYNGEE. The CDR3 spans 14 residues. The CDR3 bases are TGTGCCAGCAGCGTAGGACCCTTAGGTACTGAAGCTTTCTTT. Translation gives CASSVGPLGTEAFF. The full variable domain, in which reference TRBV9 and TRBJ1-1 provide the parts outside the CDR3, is DSGVTQTPKHLITATGQRVTLRCSPRSGDLSVYWYQQSLDQGLQFLIQYYNGEERAKGNILERFSAQQFPDLHSELNLSSLELGDSALYFCASSVGPLGTEAFFGQGTRLTVV.

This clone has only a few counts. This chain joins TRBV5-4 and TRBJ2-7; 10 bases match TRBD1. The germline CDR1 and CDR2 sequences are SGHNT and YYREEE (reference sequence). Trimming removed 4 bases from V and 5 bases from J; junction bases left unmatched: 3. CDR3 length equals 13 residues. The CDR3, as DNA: TGTGCCAGCAGCCGACAGGGGGCGGACGAGCAGTACTTC. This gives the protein CASSRQGADEQYF.

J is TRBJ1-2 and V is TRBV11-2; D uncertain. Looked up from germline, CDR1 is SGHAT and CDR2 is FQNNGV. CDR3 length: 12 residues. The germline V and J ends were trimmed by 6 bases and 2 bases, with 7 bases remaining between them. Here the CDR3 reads CASRINNYGYTF. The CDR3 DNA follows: TGTGCCAGCAGAATAAACAACTATGGCTACACCTTC.

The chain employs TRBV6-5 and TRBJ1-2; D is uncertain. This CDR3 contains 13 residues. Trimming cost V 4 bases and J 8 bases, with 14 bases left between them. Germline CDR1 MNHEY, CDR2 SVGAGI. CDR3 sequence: CASSLKGGLGYTF. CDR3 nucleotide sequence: TGTGCCAGCAGTTTAAAGGGTGGATTGGGCTACACCTTC.